This T cell receptor beta chain was retrieved from a study of T cells expressing NK-cell markers. TCRdb reanalyzed the 5' RACE reads, giving one entry per CDR3 protein sequence and no DNA. The listing records approximately 150,000 distinct CDR3 sequences. The germline V gene encodes CDR1 SEHNR and CDR2 FQNEAQ (reference sequence). This CDR3 region has 13 residues. The sequence derives from a man between 18 and 29 years old in good health. Sequencing was done on a sample of blood T cells: a sorted CD56 or NKG2C T cell subset, CD4+ or CD8+ T cells, or bulk PBMC T cells (not recorded which). The chain links TRBV7-9 to TRBJ1-2; with no DNA, the TCRdb D assignment of TRBD1 cannot be verified. CDR3: CASSGQGNYGYTF.